This entry features one TCR beta chain sequence. As yet, its antigen is unknown. CDR3 size: 13 residues. Germline loops: CDR1 SNHLY, CDR2 FYNNEI. These data come from a study of monozygotic twins with inflammatory bowel disease. Study results and limitations: Healthy twins shared more clonotypes with others than IBD patients, most markedly active ones.

Template-switch reactions added UMIs with a 6-nucleotide sample barcode. TCRdb derives one entry per CDR3 protein from the 5' RACE reads, leaving out DNA. This listing includes 200,000 to 250,000 distinct CDR3 sequences. The chain couples TRBV2 to TRBJ1-5. Sequenced material: blood. This receptor was obtained from a human donor with ulcerative colitis or Crohn's disease, or a healthy co-twin of an affected twin (not recorded which). The CDR3 sequence is CASTLRSNQPQHF.